The following is a TCR beta chain sequence with its context. This clone was picked up a small number of times. The specificity of this receptor is unknown. Base qualities are not provided; no much larger clone lies one nucleotide away. The library relied on the immunoSEQ multiplex PCR assay. For the multiplex PCR, a mixture combining 60 forward primers for TCR Vbeta segments and 13 reverse primers for TCR Jbeta segments was used. The CDR3 region of rearranged TCR beta genes was amplified from genomic DNA with a multiplex PCR assay. Amplified TCR beta libraries were sequenced as 87-base-pair reads on the Illumina HiSeq System. Turning to the authors' computational methods: Across the 670 or so repertoires, a later analysis counted 75 million to 90 million unique TCR beta chains, approximately 12 million of which were shared by at least two donors. Raw reads were error-corrected and collapsed into unique sequences by a nearest-neighbor algorithm in which closely related sequences were merged to remove PCR and sequencing errors. CDR3 sequences were aligned to IMGT reference sequences to assign V, D and J gene segments. For a sequence to be retained, a match of at least six nucleotides to both a V gene segment and a J gene segment was required. Rearrangements were called productive when the CDR3 lacked stop codons and stayed in frame with V and J; all others were non-productive. CDR3 was defined according to IMGT convention as the region running from the second conserved V-encoded cysteine to the conserved J-encoded phenylalanine. In an earlier analysis of 550 to 650 of the donors, sequences lacking an unambiguous match to a single V gene segment were excluded. In an earlier analysis of several hundred of the donors, V segments were called functional above 56.7% productive rearrangements and were called segregating when the between-donor standard deviation exceeded 5%. A statistical classification framework was built to diagnose cytomegalovirus status from the catalog of TCR beta chain sequences. A later analysis assigned V and J genes by comparing TCR nucleotide sequences with IMGT/GENE-DB human TR gene sequences. Using the TCRdist pipeline, a later analysis assigned CDR3 sequences along with most-parsimonious VDJ recombination scenarios. In a later analysis, every TCR beta chain was defined by the combination of its CDR3 amino acid sequence and its V-gene family, and reads without a unique V-gene family were dropped. A later analysis removed roughly 590 highly shared, low-generation-probability nucleotide sequences to deal with suspected cross-contamination and a sequencing artifact. A later analysis calculated a clonal expansion index for each public chain from normalized within-repertoire ranks of inferred template counts. Generation probabilities in a later analysis came from a VDJ recombination model fitted to out-of-frame rearrangements, and those results were checked against IGoR. In a later analysis, TCR-TCR, TCR-HLA and TCR-CMV co-occurrence was scored with hypergeometric tests, and a repertoire-size bias correction was applied to TCR pairs. In a later analysis, false discovery rates were estimated by permuting HLA or CMV assignments 20 times. In a later analysis, co-occurring TCRs were grouped using DBSCAN, with TCRdist sequence similarity added in when clustering inside HLA-allele-positive subsets. For co-occurrence clustering, repertoires with fewer than 30,000 or more than 120,000 public chains were excluded, along with five repertoires with anomalous nucleotide sharing. Here the immuneACCESS table is served through TCRdb, limited to in-frame sequences with V and J called. Missing clones are a known gap in these copies; in checked studies unresolved V genes cover under half, and the rest lacks a known reason. V, J and clone size are those of that table, while D and trimming were read from the DNA. The sample table contains over 85,000 clones; only one count was recorded for roughly four fifths of them. Together, the top ten hold roughly 1.2% of the sample.

The sample belongs to a study of cytomegalovirus exposure and HLA in healthy donors (dated by TCRdb to about 2017). Notes on the research overall: An earlier analysis of 587 of the donors reported around 280 Gb of sequence data and around 100 million unique TCR beta sequences obtained from about 170 million T cells. Roughly 300 gigabases of sequencing data and 70 million to 95 million unique TCR sequences made up an early release that covered around 640 HLA-typed donors. Among the approximately 420 genotyped donors, around 81% belonged to the genetic ancestry cluster associated with self-reported Caucasian donors. The aim of the study was to test whether cataloging public T cell receptors could identify signatures of past pathogen exposure. The study profiled the T cell repertoires of 666 subjects by immunosequencing and related them to cytomegalovirus serostatus. Besides the first cohort of about 730 subjects, a separate validation cohort made up of around 120 different subjects was used. To predict cytomegalovirus infection status, the study brought together high-throughput TCR immunosequencing, statistical association of individual TCRs with disease status, and machine learning. A later analysis re-examined previously published TCR beta repertoires from 600 to 700 donors and added high-resolution HLA genotyping to investigate patterns of TCR occurrence. The later analysis used no new phenotypic data to find candidate immune exposures, relying instead on TCR beta sequences and their occurrence across donors. In an earlier analysis of 500 to 650 of the donors, high-throughput TCR beta sequencing was used to judge whether each TCR beta V gene segment behaved as functional or pseudogenic. Donor age, sex, ethnicity and CMV serostatus were compiled together with the repertoire data. Genome-wide SNP genotypes for about three fifths of the roughly 670 donors were used in a later genetic analysis, which treated that subset as a discovery cohort. Every discovery cohort repertoire had been produced on one sequencing platform. HLA typing covered class I and class II loci at four-digit resolution. The number of typed donors differed by locus: roughly 629-640 for A, B, C, DRB1 and DQB1; 522 for DQA1; approximately 610 for DPA1; and some 430 for DPB1. Because of strong linkage in the cohort, roughly five DR-DQ haplotypes were treated as single units for association and clustering. Among a few hundred genotyped donors of the cohort, an average of approximately 250,000 unique TCR beta nucleotide sequences were sequenced per donor, about a sixth of them non-productive.

Here is what the overall study found, with its caveats: In both the original and validation cohorts, the classifier was reported to diagnose cytomegalovirus status with high specificity and sensitivity. The authors suggested that the approach could potentially be generalized to other disease states and immunological phenotypes. Immune exposure information for the cohort was limited to CMV serostatus. According to a later analysis, TCR association rates differed among HLA loci, with DRB1 alleles showing the most associated TCRs and HLA-C alleles showing the fewest. Because the 87-base-pair reads could not distinguish some IMGT-functional V segments, including TRBV6-2 and TRBV6-3, those segments were excluded. A later analysis reported that several top co-occurrence clusters appeared linked to parvovirus B19, influenza, CMV and Epstein-Barr virus. Most CMV-associated TCR beta chains appeared to be HLA-restricted in a later analysis, and the HLA associations seemed to be driven largely by CMV exposure. Specific HLA alleles were associated with over 15,000 TCR beta sequences at a false discovery rate of 0.05 in a later analysis. The earlier analysis of 587 of the donors excluded around 17 rarely observed V segments, including chromosome 9 orphons, because counts were too low. Presence/absence analyses assumed roughly uniform sequencing depth across donors, an assumption that may not hold. In an earlier analysis of fewer than 750 of the donors, most TCR beta V segments were observed in productive rearrangements about 87% or about 30% of the time, broadly matching IMGT annotations. In the study, around 150 TCR beta chains were listed as associated with cytomegalovirus. A few of the identified cytomegalovirus-associated TCR beta chains were confirmed in vitro to be specific for cytomegalovirus antigens. Compared with the 666-donor mean, donors in an Asian-associated ancestry cluster had fewer N-insertions in productive TCRs, according to a later genetic analysis. In this cohort, only TCR beta chains were sequenced, and detectable features were limited by the absence of alpha or paired-chain data. Assigning TCR associations to individual alleles was difficult when HLA alleles, especially DR and DQ, strongly co-occurred. In a later genetic analysis, a missense DCLRE1C variant was associated with V-gene and J-gene trimming of TCR beta chains, and the association was replicated in an independent cohort. In a later analysis, HLA-associated TCR beta chains showed more clonal expansion and lower generation probabilities than non-associated chains that were equally common. While some public TCRs were present in many individuals, most TCR sequences turned up only very rarely across donors. Because HLA typing was missing for some donors at each locus, association tests included only the typed subset. A further reported finding was that TCR beta sequences accurately predicted the HLA-A and HLA-B alleles for most subjects in the first cohort. Linkage disequilibrium might explain the correlated functional status among segregating V segments, but an unknown experimental factor could not be ruled out. A cluster of highly shared sequence variants was judged likely to be a technical artifact of the sequencing pipeline.

The germline V gene supplies CDR1 MNHNS and CDR2 SASEGT. V loses 2 bases of germline sequence and J loses 7 bases, and the interval between the two ends is 5 bases. Measured from the cysteine to the phenylalanine, the CDR3 is 12 residues long. The only DNA kept is the CDR3, 36 bases in frame from the first base. The cohort was made up of about 610 healthy bone marrow donors. At the time of sampling, all cohort members were nominally healthy, though unrecorded immune exposures were likely present. The donor tested CMV seronegative and was one of the 352 seronegative cohort members. A peripheral blood sample was collected from each donor, and TCR beta sequencing was performed on peripheral blood mononuclear cells. Genomic DNA extraction from the blood cell samples was performed with the Qiagen DNeasy Blood Extraction Kit.

In this chain, TRBV6-1 is recombined with TRBJ2-2; a confident D gene designation cannot be given. The receptor comes from a woman aged 25 to 39 in good health and CMV-seronegative. The sequenced sample consisted of PBMCs. The CDR3 reads as follows: CASSEIIGELFF. The nucleotide sequence is given as TGTGCCAGCAGTGAAATAATCGGGGAGCTGTTTTTT.